This TCR beta chain appears in the sequencing data of a study of blood T cell repertoires in COVID-19. TCRdb keeps only in-frame clones here, not all; method: immunoSEQ multiplex PCR. The sample carries about 200,000 clones, around 85% recorded once. The CDR3 extends over 15 amino acids. From germline, CDR1 is SEHNR and CDR2 FQNEAQ (reference sequence). Trimming removed 1 base from V and 9 bases from J; junction bases left unmatched: 7. This clonotype was sampled from a woman aged 65 to 85 with acute or convalescent COVID-19. This chain links TRBV7-9 with TRBJ2-5; 11 nucleotides agree with TRBD2. The sample consisted of peripheral blood. The CDR3: CASSLVAGGSVAQYF. The CDR3 DNA is TGTGCCAGCAGCTTAGTAGCGGGAGGGTCCGTGGCCCAGTACTTC.